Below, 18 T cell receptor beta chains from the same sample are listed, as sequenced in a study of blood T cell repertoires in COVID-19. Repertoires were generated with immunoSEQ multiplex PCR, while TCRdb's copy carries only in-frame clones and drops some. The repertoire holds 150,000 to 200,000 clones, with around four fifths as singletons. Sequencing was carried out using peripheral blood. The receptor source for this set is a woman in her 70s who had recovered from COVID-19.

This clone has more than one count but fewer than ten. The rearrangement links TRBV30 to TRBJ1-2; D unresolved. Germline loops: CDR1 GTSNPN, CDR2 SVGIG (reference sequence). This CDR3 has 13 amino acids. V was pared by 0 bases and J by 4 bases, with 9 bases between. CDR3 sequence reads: CAWSVLGFYGYTF. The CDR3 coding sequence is TGTGCCTGGAGTGTACTAGGATTCTATGGCTACACCTTC.

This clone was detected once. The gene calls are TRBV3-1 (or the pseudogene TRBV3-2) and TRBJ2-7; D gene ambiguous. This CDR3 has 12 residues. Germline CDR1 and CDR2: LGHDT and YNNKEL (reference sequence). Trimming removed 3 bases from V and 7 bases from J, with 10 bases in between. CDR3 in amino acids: CASSQEEEEQYF. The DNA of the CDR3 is TGTGCCAGCAGCCAGGAAGAGGAAGAGCAGTACTTC.

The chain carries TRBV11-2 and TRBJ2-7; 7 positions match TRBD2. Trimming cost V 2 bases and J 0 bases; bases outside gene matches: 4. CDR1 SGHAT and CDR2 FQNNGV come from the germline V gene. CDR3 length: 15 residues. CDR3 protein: CASSLWRGSSYEQYF. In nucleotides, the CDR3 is TGTGCCAGCAGCTTATGGCGGGGGAGCTCCTACGAGCAGTACTTC. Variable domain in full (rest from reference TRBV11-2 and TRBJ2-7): EAGVAQSPRYKIIEKRQSVAFWCNPISGHATLYWYQQILGQGPKLLIQFQNNGVVDDSQLPKDRFSAERLKGVDSTLKIQPAKLEDSAVYLCASSLWRGSSYEQYFGPGTRLTVT.

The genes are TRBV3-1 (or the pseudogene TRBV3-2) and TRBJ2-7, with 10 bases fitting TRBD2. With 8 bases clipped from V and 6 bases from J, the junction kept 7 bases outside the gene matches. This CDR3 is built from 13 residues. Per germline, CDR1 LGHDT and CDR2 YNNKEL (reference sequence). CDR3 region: CASQLAGAGEQYF. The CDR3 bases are TGTGCCAGCCAGCTAGCGGGAGCCGGCGAGCAGTACTTC.

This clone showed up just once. The CDR3 sequence: CASSLGLAGDTQYF. CDR3 DNA sequence: TGCGCCAGCAGCTTGGGGCTAGCGGGGGATACGCAGTATTTT. This sequence joins TRBV5-1 and TRBJ2-3, with 9 bases fitting TRBD2. The ends lost 0 bases at V and 6 bases at J; junction bases unmatched: 2. CDR1 is SGHRS and CDR2 is YFSETQ in the germline V gene. The CDR3 consists of 14 residues.

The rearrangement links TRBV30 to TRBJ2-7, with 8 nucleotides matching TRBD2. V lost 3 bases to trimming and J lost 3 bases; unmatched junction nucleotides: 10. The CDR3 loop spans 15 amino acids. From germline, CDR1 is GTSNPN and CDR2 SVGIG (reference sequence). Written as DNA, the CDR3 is TGTGCCTGGAGGCGGGGGGCCTCCGGAAACTACGAGCAGTACTTC. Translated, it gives CAWRRGASGNYEQYF.

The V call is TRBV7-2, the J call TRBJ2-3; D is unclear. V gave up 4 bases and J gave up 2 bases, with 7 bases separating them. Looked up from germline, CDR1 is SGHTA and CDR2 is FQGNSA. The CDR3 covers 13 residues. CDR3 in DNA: TGTGCCAGCAGCTCGCGGTACACAGATACGCAGTATTTT. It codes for CASSSRYTDTQYF.

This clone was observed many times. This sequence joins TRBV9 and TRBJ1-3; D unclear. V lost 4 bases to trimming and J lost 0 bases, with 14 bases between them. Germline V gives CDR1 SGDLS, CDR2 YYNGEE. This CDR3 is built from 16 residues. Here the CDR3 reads CASSPRRDFSGNTIYF. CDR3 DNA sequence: TGTGCCAGCAGCCCCCGCCGGGATTTCTCTGGAAACACCATATATTTT.

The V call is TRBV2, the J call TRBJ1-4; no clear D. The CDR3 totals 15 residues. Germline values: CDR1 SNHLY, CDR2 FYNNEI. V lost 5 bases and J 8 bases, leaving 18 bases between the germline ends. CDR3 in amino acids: CASSQNSPDLEKLFF. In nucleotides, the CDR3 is TGTGCCAGCAGTCAAAACAGCCCCGACCTAGAAAAACTGTTTTTT.

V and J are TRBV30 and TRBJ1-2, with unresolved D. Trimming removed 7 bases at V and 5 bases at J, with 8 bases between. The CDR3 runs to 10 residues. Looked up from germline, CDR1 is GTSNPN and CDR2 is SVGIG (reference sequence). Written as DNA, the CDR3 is TGTGCCTCGGGCCCATATGGCTACACCTTC. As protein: CASGPYGYTF.

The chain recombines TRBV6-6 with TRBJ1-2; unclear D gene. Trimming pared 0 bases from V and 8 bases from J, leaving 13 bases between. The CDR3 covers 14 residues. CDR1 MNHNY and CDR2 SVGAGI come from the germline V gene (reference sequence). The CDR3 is CASSYSTSLGGYTF. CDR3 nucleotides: TGTGCCAGCAGTTACTCCACCAGCCTGGGCGGCTACACCTTC.

For the CDR3, the DNA is TGTGCCAGCAGCGTAGGCGGGGGGCGGGGAGATACGCAGTATTTT. Translating it yields CASSVGGGRGDTQYF. The V call is TRBV9, the J call TRBJ2-3; TRBD2 matches 8 bases. This CDR3 contains 15 residues. The germline V gene has CDR1 SGDLS and CDR2 YYNGEE. V lost 0 bases and J lost 5; bases outside the gene matches: 5.

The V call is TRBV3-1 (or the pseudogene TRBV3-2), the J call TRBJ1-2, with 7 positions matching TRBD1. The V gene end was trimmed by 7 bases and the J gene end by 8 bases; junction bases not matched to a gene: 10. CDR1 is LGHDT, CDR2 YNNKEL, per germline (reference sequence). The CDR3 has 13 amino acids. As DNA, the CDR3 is TGTGCCAGCAACATAGGGACAGCAAAGGGCTACACCTTC. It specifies CASNIGTAKGYTF.

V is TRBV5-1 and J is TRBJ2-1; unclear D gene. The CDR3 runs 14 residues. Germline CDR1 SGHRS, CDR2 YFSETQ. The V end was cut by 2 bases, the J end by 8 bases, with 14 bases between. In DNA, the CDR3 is TGCGCCAGCAGCTTTGAAATAGCTATGGATGAGCAGTTCTTC. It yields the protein CASSFEIAMDEQFF.

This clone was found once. CDR3 protein: CASSELGGREPTSEQYF. CDR3 DNA sequence: TGTGCCAGCTCCGAATTGGGCGGGAGGGAGCCTACGTCCGAGCAGTACTTC. J is TRBJ2-7 and V is TRBV28, with 9 bases lining up with TRBD2. Germline V gene lookup returns CDR1 MDHEN and CDR2 SYDVKM. CDR3 length: 17 residues. The V gene end was trimmed by 8 bases and the J gene end by 6 bases; junction bases not matched to a gene: 20.

Written as DNA, the CDR3 is TGTGCCAGCACCATGAGGGAGGGCACTGAAGCTTTCTTT. Amino acids: CASTMREGTEAFF. The gene calls are TRBV12-3 or TRBV12-4 and TRBJ1-1; D not resolved. The CDR3 is made up of 13 amino acids. V was cut by 7 bases and J by 4 bases, with 13 bases left in between.

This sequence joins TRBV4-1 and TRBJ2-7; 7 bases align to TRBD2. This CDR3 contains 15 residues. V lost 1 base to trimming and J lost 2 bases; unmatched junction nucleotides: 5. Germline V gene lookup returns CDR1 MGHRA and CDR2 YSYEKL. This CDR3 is CASSQGGGSPYEQYF. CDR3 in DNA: TGCGCCAGCAGCCAAGGGGGGGGGAGCCCCTACGAGCAGTACTTC.

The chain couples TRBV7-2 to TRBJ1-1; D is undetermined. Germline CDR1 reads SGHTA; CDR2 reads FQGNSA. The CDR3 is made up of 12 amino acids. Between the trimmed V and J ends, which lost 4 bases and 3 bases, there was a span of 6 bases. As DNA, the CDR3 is TGTGCCAGCAGCTCCCGGGACACTGAAGCTTTCTTT. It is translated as CASSSRDTEAFF.